This T cell receptor beta chain was documented in a study of blood T cell repertoires in COVID-19. Study at large: The samples span acute and convalescent COVID-19 from the United States, Italy and Spain. Sample material is recorded as cDNA or gDNA derived from T cells, B-cell-depleted T cells, or PBMCs.

Original methodology: Estimation of nucleated cell counts was performed using reference gene primer amplification. Some clones are missing from TCRdb's copy, which holds only in-frame ones; the method was immunoSEQ multiplex PCR. The V and J calls and clone size were taken over from that table, and D and trimming were inferred from the DNA. The sample yields 410,000 or so clones, about 91% seen once. The Seattle patients, enrolled during active infection, were followed longitudinally. The CDR3 is 15 residues long. J gave up 6 bases and V 5 bases, and 4 bases lay outside the gene matches. CDR1 and CDR2 (germline): MNHEY, SVGEGT.

Sequenced material: peripheral blood. This receptor was taken from a woman aged 40 to 50 with COVID-19, enrolled during active disease. The genes are TRBV6-2 or TRBV6-3 and TRBJ2-1; 13 bases fit TRBD2. CDR3 DNA sequence: TGTGCCAGCAGTCATACTAGCGGGGGGGCCAATGAGCAGTTCTTC. Amino acid sequence: CASSHTSGGANEQFF.